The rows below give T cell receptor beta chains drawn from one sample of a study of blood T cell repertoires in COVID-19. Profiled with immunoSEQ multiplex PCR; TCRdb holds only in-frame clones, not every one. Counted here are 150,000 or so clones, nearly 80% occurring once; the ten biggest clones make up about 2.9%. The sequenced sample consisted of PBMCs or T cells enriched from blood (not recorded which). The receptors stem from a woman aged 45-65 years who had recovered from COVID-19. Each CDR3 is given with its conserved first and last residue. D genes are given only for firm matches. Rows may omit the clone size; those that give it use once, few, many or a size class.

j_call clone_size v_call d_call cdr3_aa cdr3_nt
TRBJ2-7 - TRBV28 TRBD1 CASKTAGTGNSYEQYF TGTGCCAGCAAAACTGCCGGGACAGGAAATAGCTACGAGCAGTACTTC
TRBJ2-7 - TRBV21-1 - CASSKAATGTHEQYF TGTGCCAGCAGCAAAGCCGCGACAGGGACCCACGAGCAGTACTTC
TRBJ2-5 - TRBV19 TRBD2 CASSIGLAGGLGETQYF TGTGCCAGTAGTATTGGACTAGCGGGAGGGCTAGGAGAGACCCAGTACTTC
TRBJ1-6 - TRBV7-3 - CASSLNRDNSPLHF TGTGCCAGCAGCCTCAACAGGGATAATTCACCCCTCCACTTT
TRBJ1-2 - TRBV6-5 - CASSYENLKGYTF TGTGCCAGCAGTTACGAAAACCTAAAGGGCTACACCTTC
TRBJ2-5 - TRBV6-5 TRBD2 CASTPIAGNQETQYF TGTGCCAGCACCCCTATAGCGGGCAACCAAGAGACCCAGTACTTC
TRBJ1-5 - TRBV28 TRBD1 CASSETGDNQPQHF TGTGCCAGCAGTGAGACAGGGGACAATCAGCCCCAGCATTTT
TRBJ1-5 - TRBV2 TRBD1 CASTLEDRGTQPQHF TGTGCCAGCACCCTAGAGGACAGGGGTACTCAGCCCCAGCATTTT
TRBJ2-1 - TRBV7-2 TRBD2 CASSSELAGGYNEQFF TGTGCCAGCAGCTCGGAACTAGCGGGAGGTTACAATGAGCAGTTCTTC
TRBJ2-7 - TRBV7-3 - CASSPDDSYYEQYF TGTGCCAGCAGCCCCGATGACTCTTACTACGAGCAGTACTTC
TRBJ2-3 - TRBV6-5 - CATSGVFTDTQYF TGTGCCACCTCGGGTGTCTTCACAGATACGCAGTATTTT
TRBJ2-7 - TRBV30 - CAFSGRAPTYEQYF TGTGCCTTCTCGGGCAGGGCCCCTACCTACGAGCAGTACTTC
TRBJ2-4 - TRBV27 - CASSFSRGIGKNIQYF TGTGCCAGCAGTTTTAGTCGGGGTATTGGCAAAAACATTCAGTACTTC
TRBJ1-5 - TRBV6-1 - CASSERSGSRDQPQHF TGTGCCAGCAGTGAACGGTCTGGGTCACGGGATCAGCCCCAGCATTTT
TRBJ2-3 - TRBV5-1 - CATPSNPRTDTQYF TGCGCCACCCCGAGCAACCCTCGCACAGATACGCAGTATTTT
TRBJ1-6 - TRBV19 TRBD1 CASSRQGEDSPLHF TGTGCCAGTAGTCGACAGGGGGAAGATTCACCCCTCCACTTT
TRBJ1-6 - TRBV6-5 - CASNRRPGQSPLHF TGTGCCAGCAATCGACGCCCAGGCCAGTCACCCCTCCACTTT
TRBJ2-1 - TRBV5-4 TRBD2 CASTPSGITYNEQFF TGTGCCAGCACCCCTAGCGGGATCACCTACAATGAGCAGTTCTTC
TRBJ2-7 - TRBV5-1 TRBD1 CASSFYGTGGSEQYF TGCGCCAGCAGCTTTTACGGGACAGGGGGCAGCGAGCAGTACTTC
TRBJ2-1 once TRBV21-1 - CASSNKYCYNEQFF TGTGCCAGCAGCAACAAGTACTGCTACAATGAGCAGTTCTTC
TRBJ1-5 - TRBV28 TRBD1 CASSQPGQGIQPQHF TGTGCCAGCAGCCAACCGGGACAGGGCATTCAGCCCCAGCATTTT
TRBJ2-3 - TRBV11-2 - CASSRGRRGQDTQYF TGTGCCAGCAGCCGGGGGCGGCGGGGGCAAGATACGCAGTATTTT
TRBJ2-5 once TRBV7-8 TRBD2 CASSFSSGGPETQYF TGTGCCAGCAGCTTTTCCAGCGGGGGGCCGGAGACCCAGTACTTC
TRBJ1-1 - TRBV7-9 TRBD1 CASSPDRRNTEAFF TGTGCCAGCAGTCCGGACAGGCGGAACACTGAAGCTTTCTTT
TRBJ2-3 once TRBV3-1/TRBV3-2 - CASSQDGGSKADTQYF TGTGCCAGCAGCCAAGATGGGGGCTCGAAGGCAGATACGCAGTATTTT
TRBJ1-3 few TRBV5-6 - CASRKTDVGNTIYF TGTGCCAGCAGAAAGACAGATGTTGGAAACACCATATATTTT
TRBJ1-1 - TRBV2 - CLGHVDTEAFF TGCCTTGGGCATGTCGACACTGAAGCTTTCTTT
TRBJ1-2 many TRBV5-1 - CASKEEGSSYGYTF TGCGCCAGCAAAGAGGAGGGATCGAGCTATGGCTACACCTTC
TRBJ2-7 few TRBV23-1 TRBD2 CASSLGASGSYEQYF TGCGCCAGCAGTCTCGGGGCTAGCGGATCCTACGAGCAGTACTTC
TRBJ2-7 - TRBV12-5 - CASGLPPPTLAWLYEQYF TGTGCTAGTGGTTTGCCCCCCCCTACTTTAGCGTGGCTCTACGAGCAGTACTTC
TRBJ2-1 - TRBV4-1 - CASSQEGGLSSVGQFF TGCGCCAGCAGCCAAGAAGGAGGGCTCTCTAGCGTCGGGCAGTTCTTC
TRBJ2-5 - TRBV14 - CAGSQGQSETQYF TGTGCCGGCAGCCAAGGGCAATCGGAGACCCAGTACTTC
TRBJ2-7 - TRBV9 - CASSVEAGQYEQYF TGTGCCAGCAGCGTAGAGGCAGGGCAGTACGAGCAGTACTTC
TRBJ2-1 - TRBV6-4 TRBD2 CASSDGPSGGNEQFF TGTGCCAGCAGTGACGGGCCTAGCGGTGGCAATGAGCAGTTCTTC
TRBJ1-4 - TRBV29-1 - CSVEHGRKLFF TGCAGCGTTGAACATGGGCGAAAACTGTTTTTT
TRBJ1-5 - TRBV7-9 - CASSPDGGNQPQHF TGTGCCAGCAGCCCAGATGGGGGGAATCAGCCCCAGCATTTT
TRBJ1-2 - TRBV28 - CASAPGTTYGYTF TGTGCCAGCGCCCCCGGGACAACTTATGGCTACACCTTC
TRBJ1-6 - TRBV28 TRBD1 CASREGQANSPLHF TGTGCCAGCAGGGAGGGACAGGCTAATTCACCCCTCCACTTT
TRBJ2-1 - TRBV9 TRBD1 CASSVGGTGTYNEQFF TGTGCCAGCAGCGTGGGAGGGACAGGGACCTACAATGAGCAGTTCTTC
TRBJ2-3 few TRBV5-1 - CASSLGFSSDTQYF TGCGCCAGCAGCTTGGGTTTTAGCTCAGATACGCAGTATTTT
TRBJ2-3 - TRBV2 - CASSEVGGVLDTQYF TGTGCCAGCAGTGAAGTAGGGGGGGTTTTAGATACGCAGTATTTT
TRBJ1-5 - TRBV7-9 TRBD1 CASSYGQGLKPQHF TGTGCCAGCAGCTACGGACAGGGGCTCAAGCCCCAGCATTTT
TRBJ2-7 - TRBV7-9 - CASTLQGEQYF TGTGCCAGCACCCTTCAGGGCGAGCAGTACTTC